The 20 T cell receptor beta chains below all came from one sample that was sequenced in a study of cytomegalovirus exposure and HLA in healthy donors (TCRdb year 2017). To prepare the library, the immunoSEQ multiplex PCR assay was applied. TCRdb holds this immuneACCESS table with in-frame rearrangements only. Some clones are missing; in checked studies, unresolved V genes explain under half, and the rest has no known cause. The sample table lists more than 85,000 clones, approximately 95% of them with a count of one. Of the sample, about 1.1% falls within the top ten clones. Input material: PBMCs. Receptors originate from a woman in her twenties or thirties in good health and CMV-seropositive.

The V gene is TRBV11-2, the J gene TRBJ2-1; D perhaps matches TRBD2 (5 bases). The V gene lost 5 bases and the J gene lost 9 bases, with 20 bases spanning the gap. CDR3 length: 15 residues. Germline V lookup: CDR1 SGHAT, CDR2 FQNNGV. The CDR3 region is CASSRSRAVAGEQFF. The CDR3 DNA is TGTGCCAGCAGCCGGAGTAGAGCCGTGGCGGGTGAGCAGTTCTTC.

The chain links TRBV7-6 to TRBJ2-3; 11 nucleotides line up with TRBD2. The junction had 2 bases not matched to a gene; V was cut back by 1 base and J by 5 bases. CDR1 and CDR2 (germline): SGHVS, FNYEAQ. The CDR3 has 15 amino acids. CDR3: CASSLGLAGKDTQYF. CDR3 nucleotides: TGTGCCAGCAGCTTAGGACTAGCGGGAAAAGATACGCAGTATTTT.

The CDR3 nucleotides are TGTGCCAGCAGCTTAGTAGCGGGGGCCGTCAATGAGCAGTTCTTC. This translates into CASSLVAGAVNEQFF. The V and J genes are TRBV7-9 and TRBJ2-1; 9 nucleotides agree with TRBD2. CDR1 SEHNR and CDR2 FQNEAQ come from the germline V gene (reference sequence). The CDR3 sequence is 15 residues long. V trimming: 1 base; J trimming: 6 bases; junction bases outside the gene matches: 4.

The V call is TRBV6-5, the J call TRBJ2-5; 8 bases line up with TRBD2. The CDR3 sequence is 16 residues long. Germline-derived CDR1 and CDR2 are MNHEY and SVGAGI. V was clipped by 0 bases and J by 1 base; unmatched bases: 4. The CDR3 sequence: CASSYSPSGFQETQYF. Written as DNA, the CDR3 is TGTGCCAGCAGTTACTCTCCTAGCGGGTTCCAAGAGACCCAGTACTTC.

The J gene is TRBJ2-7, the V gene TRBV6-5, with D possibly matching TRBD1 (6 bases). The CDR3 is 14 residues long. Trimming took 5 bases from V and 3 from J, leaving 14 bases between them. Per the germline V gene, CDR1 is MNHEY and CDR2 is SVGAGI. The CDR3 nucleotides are TGTGCCAGCAGTATGACAGGCCCCGTCTACGAGCAGTACTTC. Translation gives CASSMTGPVYEQYF.

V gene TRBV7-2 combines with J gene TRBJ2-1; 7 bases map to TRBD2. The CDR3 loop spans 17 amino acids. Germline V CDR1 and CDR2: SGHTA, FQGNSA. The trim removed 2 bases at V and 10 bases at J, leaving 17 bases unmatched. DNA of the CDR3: TGTGCCAGCAGCTTATTTTCTTGGGACCTGGGAGGGTACGAGCAGTTCTTC. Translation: CASSLFSWDLGGYEQFF.

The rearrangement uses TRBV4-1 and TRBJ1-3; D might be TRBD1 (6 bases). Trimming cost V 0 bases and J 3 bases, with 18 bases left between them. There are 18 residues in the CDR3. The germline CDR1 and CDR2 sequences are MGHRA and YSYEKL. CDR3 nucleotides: TGCGCCAGCAGCCAAGATCGCCCCGGGGGGCGCGTTGGAAACACCATATATTTT. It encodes CASSQDRPGGRVGNTIYF.

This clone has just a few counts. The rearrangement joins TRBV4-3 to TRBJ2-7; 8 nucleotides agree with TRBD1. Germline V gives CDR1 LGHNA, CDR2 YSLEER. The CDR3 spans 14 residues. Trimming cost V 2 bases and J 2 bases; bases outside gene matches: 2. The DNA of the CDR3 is TGCGCCAGCAGCCAAAGGACAGGGCCCTACGAGCAGTACTTC. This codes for CASSQRTGPYEQYF.

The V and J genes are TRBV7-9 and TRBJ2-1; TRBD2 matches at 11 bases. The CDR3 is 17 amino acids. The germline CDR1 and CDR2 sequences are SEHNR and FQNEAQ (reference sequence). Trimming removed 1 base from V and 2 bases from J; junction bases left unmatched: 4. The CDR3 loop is CASSLGTSGSPYNEQFF. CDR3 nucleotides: TGTGCCAGCAGCTTAGGGACTAGCGGGTCACCCTACAATGAGCAGTTCTTC.

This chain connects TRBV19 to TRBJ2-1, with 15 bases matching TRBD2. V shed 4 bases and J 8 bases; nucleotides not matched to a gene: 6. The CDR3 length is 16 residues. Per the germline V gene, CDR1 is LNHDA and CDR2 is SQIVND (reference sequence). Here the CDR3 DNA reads TGTGCCAGTAGTACCCGGACTAGCGGGAGGGCAGATGAGCAGTTCTTC. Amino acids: CASSTRTSGRADEQFF.

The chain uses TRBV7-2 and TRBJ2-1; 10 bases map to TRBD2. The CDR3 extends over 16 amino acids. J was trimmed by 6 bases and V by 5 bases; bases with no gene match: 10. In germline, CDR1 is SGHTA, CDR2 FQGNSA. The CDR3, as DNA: TGTGCCAGCAGCCGTAACGCGGGACTAGCGTCCAATGAGCAGTTCTTC. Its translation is CASSRNAGLASNEQFF. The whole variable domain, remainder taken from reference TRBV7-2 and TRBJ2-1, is GAGVSQSPSNKVTEKGKDVELRCDPISGHTALYWYRQSLGQGLEFLIYFQGNSAPDKSGLPSDRFSAERTGGSVSTLTIQRTQQEDSAVYLCASSRNAGLASNEQFFGPGTRLTVL.

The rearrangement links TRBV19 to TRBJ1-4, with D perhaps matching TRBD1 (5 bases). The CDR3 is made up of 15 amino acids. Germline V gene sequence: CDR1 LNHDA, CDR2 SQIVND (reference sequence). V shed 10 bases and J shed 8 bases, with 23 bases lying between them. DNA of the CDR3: TGTGCCACCGCCGAACTCCAGGGATCTTGGGAAAAACTGTTTTTT. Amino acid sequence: CATAELQGSWEKLFF.

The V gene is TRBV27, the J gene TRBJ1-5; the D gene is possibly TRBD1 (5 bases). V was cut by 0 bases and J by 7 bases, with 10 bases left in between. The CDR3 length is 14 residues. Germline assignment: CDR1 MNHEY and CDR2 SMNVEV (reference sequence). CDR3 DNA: TGTGCCAGCAGTTTATCATGGGGCTGGCAGCCCCAGCATTTT. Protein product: CASSLSWGWQPQHF.

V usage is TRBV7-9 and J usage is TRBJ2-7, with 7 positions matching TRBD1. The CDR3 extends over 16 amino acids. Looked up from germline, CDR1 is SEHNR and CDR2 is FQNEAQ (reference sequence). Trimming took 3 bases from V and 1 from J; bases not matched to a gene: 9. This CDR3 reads CASSFRPGQRSYEQYF. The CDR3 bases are TGTGCCAGCAGCTTCCGACCGGGACAGCGATCCTACGAGCAGTACTTC.

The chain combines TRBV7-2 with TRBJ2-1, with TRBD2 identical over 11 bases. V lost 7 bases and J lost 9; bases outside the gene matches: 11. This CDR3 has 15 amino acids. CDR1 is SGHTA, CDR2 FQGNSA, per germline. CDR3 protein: CASTVLAGDDGEQFF. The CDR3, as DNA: TGTGCCAGCACCGTACTAGCGGGAGACGATGGTGAGCAGTTCTTC.

The chain's CDR3 is CASSFWRENTEAFF. DNA for the CDR3: TGTGCCAGCAGCTTTTGGCGGGAGAACACTGAAGCTTTCTTT. The chain uses TRBV7-8 and TRBJ1-1; no firm D call. Germline lookup yields CDR1 SGHVS and CDR2 FQNEAQ. V was clipped by 3 bases and J by 1 base, with 9 bases between them. The CDR3 spans 14 residues.

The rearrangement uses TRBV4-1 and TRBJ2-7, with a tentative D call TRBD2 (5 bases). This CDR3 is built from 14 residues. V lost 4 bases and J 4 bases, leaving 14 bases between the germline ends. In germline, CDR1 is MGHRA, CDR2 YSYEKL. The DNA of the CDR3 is TGCGCCAGCAGCCCACTAGATTCGGGGTACGAGCAGTACTTC. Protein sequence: CASSPLDSGYEQYF.

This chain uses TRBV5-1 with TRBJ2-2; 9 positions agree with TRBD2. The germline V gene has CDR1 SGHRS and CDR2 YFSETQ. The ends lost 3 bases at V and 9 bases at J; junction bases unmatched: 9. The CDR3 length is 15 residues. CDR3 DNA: TGCGCCAGCAGCTCCTTAGCGGGAGCACAAAGGGAGCTGTTTTTT. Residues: CASSSLAGAQRELFF. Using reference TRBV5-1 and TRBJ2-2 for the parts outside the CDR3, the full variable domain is KAGVTQTPRYLIKTRGQQVTLSCSPISGHRSVSWYQQTPGQGLQFLFEYFSETQRNKGNFPGRFSGRQFSNSRSEMNVSTLELGDSALYLCASSSLAGAQRELFFGEGSRLTVL.

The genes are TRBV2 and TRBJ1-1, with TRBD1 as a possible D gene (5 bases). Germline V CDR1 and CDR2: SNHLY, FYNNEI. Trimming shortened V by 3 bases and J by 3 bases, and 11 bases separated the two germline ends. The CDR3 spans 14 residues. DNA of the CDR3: TGTGCCAGCAGTGACCAGTTAGGGGACACTGAAGCTTTCTTT. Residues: CASSDQLGDTEAFF.

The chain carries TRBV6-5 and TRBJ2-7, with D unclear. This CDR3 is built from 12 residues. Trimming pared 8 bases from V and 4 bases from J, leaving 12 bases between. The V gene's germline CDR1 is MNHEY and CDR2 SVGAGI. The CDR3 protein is CASSESLYEQYF. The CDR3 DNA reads TGTGCCAGCTCAGAGTCACTATACGAGCAGTACTTC.